The present T cell receptor beta chain was sequenced within a study of monozygotic twins with inflammatory bowel disease. Notes on the study in general: Differences in immunosuppressive treatment may have been a source of added variability in patient repertoires.

Remarks on this clonotype: Its antigen is currently unknown.

CDR3 length: 14 residues. CDR1 is MNHEY, CDR2 SMNVEV, per germline (reference sequence). No DNA is given; TCRdb re-called the 5' RACE reads and lists each CDR3 protein once. This table lists around 210,000 distinct CDR3 sequences. The rearrangement links TRBV27 to TRBJ1-1. Sequenced: blood. This receptor was taken from a human donor with ulcerative colitis or Crohn's disease, or a healthy co-twin of an affected twin (not recorded which). The CDR3 loop is CASSLTSGLTEAFF.